The 18 T cell receptor beta chains given below trace back to one sample, sequenced in a study of Graves' ophthalmopathy and Graves' hyperthyroidism. Amplifying from RNA transcripts, the study obtained TCR beta CDR3 regions. First-round RT-PCR with HTBI primers preceded a second-round multiplex PCR. TCRdb reprocessed the multiplex PCR reads via MiXCR and lists one record per CDR3 protein. Found here are about 480,000 distinct CDR3 sequences, 13% to 15% of them singletons; the top ten hold 8% to 10%. Sequenced material: blood. Receptors were obtained from a woman between 25 and 40 years old with Graves' ophthalmopathy.

There are many counts of this clonotype. CDR3 sequence (DNA): TGCAGTGCCGGGGGCGCCGTGGGCTATGGCTACACCTTC. This translates into CSAGGAVGYGYTF. The V gene is TRBV20-1, the J gene TRBJ1-2; tentatively, D is TRBD1 (6 bases). This CDR3 is 13 amino acids long. Germline V gives CDR1 DFQATT, CDR2 SNEGSKA (reference sequence). Trimming stripped 6 bases from V and 4 bases from J, with 15 bases between.

This clonotype was counted many times. The chain has TRBV20-1 and TRBJ2-5; D gene unclear. V dropped 6 bases and J dropped 4 bases, with 9 bases sitting between them. The germline V gene encodes CDR1 DFQATT and CDR2 SNEGSKA (reference sequence). The CDR3 spans 11 residues. The CDR3 loop reads CSARIGETQYF. The CDR3 DNA reads TGCAGTGCCCGAATAGGAGAGACCCAGTACTTC.

The sample holds many counts of this clonotype. This sequence joins TRBV5-1 and TRBJ1-1; 10 bases match TRBD1. V lost 3 bases and J lost 5; bases outside the gene matches: 10. The CDR3 runs 16 residues. Germline V gives CDR1 SGHRS, CDR2 YFSETQ. The CDR3 region is CASSSTTGGVGTEAFF. CDR3 bases: TGCGCCAGCAGCTCGACGACAGGGGGCGTTGGGACTGAAGCTTTCTTT.

This clonotype appeared a few times. The rearrangement links TRBV29-1 to TRBJ2-2; D perhaps matches TRBD2 (6 bases). The germline V and J ends were trimmed by 7 bases and 8 bases, with 17 bases remaining between them. Germline V CDR1 and CDR2: SQVTM, ANQGSEA. This CDR3 comprises 13 residues. The CDR3 nucleotides are TGCAGCGCTAAAGGTGGCGGGGCGGGGGAGCTGTTTTTT. The encoded protein is CSAKGGGAGELFF.

The table lists this clonotype with many counts. This chain joins TRBV27 and TRBJ1-2, with D unclear. Germline values: CDR1 MNHEY, CDR2 SMNVEV (reference sequence). Trimming stripped 5 bases from V and 1 base from J, with 5 bases between. The CDR3 extends over 12 amino acids. This CDR3 reads CASSRNNYGYTF. The CDR3 DNA follows: TGTGCCAGCAGTCGGAATAACTATGGCTACACCTTC.

This clonotype was seen repeatedly, ten times or more. The chain couples TRBV29-1 to TRBJ1-1, with unresolved D. Germline V gene data show CDR1 as SQVTM and CDR2 as ANQGSEA. The CDR3 spans 14 residues. Trimming took 7 bases from V and 6 from J, leaving 21 bases between them. In nucleotides, the CDR3 is TGCAGCGGTCCTCGAACACCGGGTTCGGCTGAAGCTTTCTTT. It translates to CSGPRTPGSAEAFF. Full variable domain (outside the CDR3, taken from reference TRBV29-1 and TRBJ1-1): SAVISQKPSRDICQRGTSLTIQCQVDSQVTMMFWYRQQPGQSLTLIATANQGSEATYESGFVIDKFPISRPNLTFSTLTVSNMSPEDSSIYLCSGPRTPGSAEAFFGQGTRLTVV.

This clonotype has a count of ten or more. This chain connects TRBV12-3 or TRBV12-4 to TRBJ2-6; a weak D match, TRBD1 (6 bases). Trimming took off 0 bases at V and 3 bases at J, with 15 bases between the two ends. CDR3 length: 18 amino acids. The CDR3 loop is CASSLALQGLDGANVLTF. DNA of the CDR3: TGTGCCAGCAGTTTAGCGCTACAGGGTCTAGATGGGGCCAACGTCCTGACTTTC.

There are many counts of this clonotype. The rearrangement joins TRBV2 to TRBJ1-1, with TRBD1 as a possible D gene (6 bases). Germline CDR1 reads SNHLY; CDR2 reads FYNNEI. The V end was cut by 3 bases, the J end by 8 bases, with 13 bases between. This CDR3 comprises 13 residues. The CDR3 DNA follows: TGTGCCAGCAGTGAGGTCTGGACAGCCGAAGCTTTCTTT. It yields the protein CASSEVWTAEAFF.

The chain carries TRBV28 and TRBJ2-7; no clear D gene. Germline V gene data show CDR1 as MDHEN and CDR2 as SYDVKM. The CDR3 runs 11 residues. V shed 3 bases and J shed 9 bases, with 9 bases lying between them. The CDR3 DNA is TGTGCCAGCAGTTTCGCGAAGGCGCAGTACTTC. Its protein is CASSFAKAQYF.

This clonotype was counted only a few times. Given a much more abundant clone one base away, this may be a read error. The chain combines TRBV13 with TRBJ2-5, with a tentative D call TRBD1 (5 bases). The CDR3 extends over 14 amino acids. Looked up from germline, CDR1 is PRHDT and CDR2 is FYEKMQ (reference sequence). The CDR3 protein is CASSLGSREETKYF. The CDR3 DNA reads as TGTGCCAGCAGCTTAGGTTCCAGGGAAGAGACCAAGTACTTC.

In its sample, this clonotype was seen many times. This sequence joins TRBV19 and TRBJ1-2, with D possibly matching TRBD1 (5 bases). Trimming took off 5 bases at V and 4 bases at J, with 11 bases between the two ends. CDR3 length: 13 residues. From germline, CDR1 is LNHDA and CDR2 SQIVND (reference sequence). CDR3 residues: CASSRRGGYGYTF. DNA of the CDR3: TGTGCCAGTAGTCGCCGGGGCGGCTATGGCTACACCTTC.

This clonotype has a count of ten or more. This chain connects TRBV9 to TRBJ1-2; D may be TRBD1 (6 bases). The CDR3 is made up of 14 amino acids. CDR1 is SGDLS and CDR2 is YYNGEE in the germline V gene. Deletions cut 0 bases from V and 6 bases from J, with 12 bases between. CDR3 sequence: CASSVDREVNGYTF. CDR3 coding DNA: TGTGCCAGCAGCGTAGACAGGGAAGTAAATGGCTACACCTTC.

This clonotype was counted only a few times. The chain has TRBV5-1 and TRBJ1-2, with TRBD1 as a possible D gene (5 bases). The germline V gene has CDR1 SGHRS and CDR2 YFSETQ. V lost 0 bases and J lost 8, with 11 bases in between. CDR3 length equals 13 residues. CDR3 in amino acids: CASSLEGARGYTF. CDR3 DNA: TGCGCCAGCAGCTTGGAAGGGGCGCGGGGCTACACCTTC.

The genes are TRBV20-1 and TRBJ2-5; 12 bases match TRBD2. The CDR3 contains 15 residues. The germline CDR1 and CDR2 sequences are DFQATT and SNEGSKA (reference sequence). V shed 5 bases and J 4 bases; nucleotides not matched to a gene: 8. CDR3 nucleotide sequence: TGCAGTGCTCACGTTGGACTAGCGGGAAGAGAGACCCAGTACTTC. Translation: CSAHVGLAGRETQYF.

This clonotype was counted many times. The chain uses TRBV5-1 and TRBJ1-1; perhaps TRBD1 as D (5 bases). Trimming stripped 5 bases from V and 4 bases from J, with 12 bases between. The CDR3 runs 13 residues. Per germline, CDR1 SGHRS and CDR2 YFSETQ. CDR3 DNA sequence: TGCGCCAGCAGGGACACTACGAGCACTGAAGCTTTCTTT. Protein product: CASRDTTSTEAFF.

This clonotype was counted ten times or more. CDR3 amino acids: CASSDEVTISGNTIYF. The CDR3 region has the DNA TGTGCCAGCAGTGATGAGGTGACAATCTCTGGAAACACCATATATTTT. The V call is TRBV6-1, the J call TRBJ1-3; D is undetermined. CDR1 is MNHNS, CDR2 SASEGT, per germline. The CDR3 runs 16 residues. The V and J ends lost 3 bases and 0 bases respectively, with 12 bases between them.

The chain employs TRBV12-3 or TRBV12-4 and TRBJ2-7, with D hard to call. Trimming cost V 5 bases and J 2 bases, with 16 bases left between them. The CDR3 sequence is 15 residues long. CDR3 coding DNA: TGTGCCAGCAGTCCCCGTGAGCCCTTCCCCTACGAGCAGTACTTC. It is translated as CASSPREPFPYEQYF.

The J gene is TRBJ2-5, the V gene TRBV2, with a weak D call TRBD2 (6 bases). There are 18 residues in the CDR3. The germline gives CDR1 SNHLY, CDR2 FYNNEI. The V and J ends lost 3 bases and 1 base respectively, with 21 bases between them. This CDR3 is CASSDDFRDFWPQETQYF. In DNA form, the CDR3 reads TGTGCCAGCAGTGATGACTTTCGGGACTTCTGGCCCCAAGAGACCCAGTACTTC.